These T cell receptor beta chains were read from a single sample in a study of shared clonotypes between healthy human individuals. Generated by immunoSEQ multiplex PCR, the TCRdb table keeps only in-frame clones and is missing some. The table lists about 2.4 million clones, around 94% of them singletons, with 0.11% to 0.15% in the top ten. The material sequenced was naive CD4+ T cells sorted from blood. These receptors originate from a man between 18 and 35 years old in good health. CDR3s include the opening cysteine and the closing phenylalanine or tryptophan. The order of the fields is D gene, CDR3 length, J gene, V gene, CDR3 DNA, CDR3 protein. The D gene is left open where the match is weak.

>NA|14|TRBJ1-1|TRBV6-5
TGTGCCAGCAACCAACAGTCCATGAACACTGAAGCTTTCTTT
CASNQQSMNTEAFF
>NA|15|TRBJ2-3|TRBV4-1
TGCGCCAGCAGCCAGCCAGGGGCCCGCACAGATACGCAGTATTTT
CASSQPGARTDTQYF
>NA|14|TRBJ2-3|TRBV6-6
TGTGCCAGCAGTTATCCCAGGGTCCCAGATACGCAGTATTTT
CASSYPRVPDTQYF
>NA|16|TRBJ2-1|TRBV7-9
TGTGCCAGCAGCTTAGCGCTCGGTACAGCTAACAATGAGCAGTTCTTC
CASSLALGTANNEQFF
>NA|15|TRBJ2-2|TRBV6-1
TGTGCCAGCAGTCCTCAGGTTCTGGAAACCGGGGAGCTGTTTTTT
CASSPQVLETGELFF
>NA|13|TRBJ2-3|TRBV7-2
TGTGCCAGCAGCGTGGGACCTAGGGATACGCAGTATTTT
CASSVGPRDTQYF
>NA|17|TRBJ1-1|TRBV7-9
TGTGCCAGCTCCGGGGGGCTCAGGGTCCTATCTAACACTGAAGCTTTCTTT
CASSGGLRVLSNTEAFF
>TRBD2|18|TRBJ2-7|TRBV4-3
TGCGCCAGCAGCCAAGGACGTGGTCTAGCGGGAGGGCCCGTCGAGCAGTACTTC
CASSQGRGLAGGPVEQYF
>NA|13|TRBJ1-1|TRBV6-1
TGTGCCAGCCTCTTACAGCAGAACACTGAAGCTTTCTTT
CASLLQQNTEAFF
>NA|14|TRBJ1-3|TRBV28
TGTGCCAGCAGGCCACAGGGCTCTGGAAACACCATATATTTT
CASRPQGSGNTIYF